The clone carrying this TCR beta chain was picked up a small number of times. For TCR beta, libraries came from iRepertoire HTBI primers and Arm-PCR of CDR3 regions. A single record per CDR3 protein comes from TCRdb applying MiXCR to the multiplex PCR reads. The sample contains 600,000 to 850,000 distinct CDR3 sequences, 25% to 30% of which appear only once. Germline V gene sequence: CDR1 MNHEY, CDR2 SVGEGT. The V end was cut by 0 bases, the J end by 1 base, with 9 bases between. The CDR3 sequence is 15 residues long. The data belong to a study of regulatory T cells in long-lasting Graves disease. Time point noted: persistent/refractory GD, antithyroid drugs over 5 years with positive TRAb. The TCR library was made from RNA that had been extracted from PBMCs in TRIzol.

This TCR was sampled from a female donor with Graves disease. The source material was peripheral blood mononuclear cells (PBMCs), sampled when the disease was refractory, from a patient treated with antithyroid drugs. The chain uses TRBV6-2 or TRBV6-3 and TRBJ2-5, with unresolved D. The CDR3 bases are TGTGCCAGCAGTTACTCGAACCCAAGCCAAGAGACCCAGTACTTC. The encoded protein is CASSYSNPSQETQYF.